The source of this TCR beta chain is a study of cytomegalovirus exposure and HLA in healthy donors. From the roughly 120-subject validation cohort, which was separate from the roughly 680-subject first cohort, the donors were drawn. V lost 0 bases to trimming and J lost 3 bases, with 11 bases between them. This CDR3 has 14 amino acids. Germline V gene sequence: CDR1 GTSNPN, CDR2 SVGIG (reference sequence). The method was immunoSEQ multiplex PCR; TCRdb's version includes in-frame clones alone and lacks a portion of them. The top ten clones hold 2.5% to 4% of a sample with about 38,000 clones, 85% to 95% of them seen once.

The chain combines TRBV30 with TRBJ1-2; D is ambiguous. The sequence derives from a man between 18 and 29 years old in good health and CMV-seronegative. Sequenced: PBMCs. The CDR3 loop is CAWSVIGSDYGYTF. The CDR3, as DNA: TGTGCCTGGAGTGTAATAGGGAGCGACTATGGCTACACCTTC.